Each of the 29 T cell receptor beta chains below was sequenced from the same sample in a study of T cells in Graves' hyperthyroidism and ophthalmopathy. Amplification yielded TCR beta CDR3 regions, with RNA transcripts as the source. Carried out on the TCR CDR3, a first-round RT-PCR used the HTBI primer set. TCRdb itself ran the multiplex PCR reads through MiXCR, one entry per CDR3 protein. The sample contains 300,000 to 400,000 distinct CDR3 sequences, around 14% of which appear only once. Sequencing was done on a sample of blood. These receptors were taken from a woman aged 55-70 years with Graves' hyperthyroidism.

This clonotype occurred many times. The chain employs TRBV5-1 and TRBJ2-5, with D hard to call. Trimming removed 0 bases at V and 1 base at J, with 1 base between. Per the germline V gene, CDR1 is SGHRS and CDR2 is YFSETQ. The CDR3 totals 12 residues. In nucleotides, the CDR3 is TGCGCCAGCAGCTTGGCCCAAGAGACCCAGTACTTC. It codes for CASSLAQETQYF.

CDR3 loop: CASSSGTREQFF. The DNA of the CDR3 is TGTGCCAGCAGTTCAGGGACTAGGGAGCAGTTCTTC. The gene calls are TRBV28 and TRBJ2-1; TRBD2 matches at 8 bases. Unmatched junction bases numbered 3, after V lost 4 bases and J lost 10 bases. This CDR3 is 12 amino acids long. Per germline, CDR1 MDHEN and CDR2 SYDVKM.

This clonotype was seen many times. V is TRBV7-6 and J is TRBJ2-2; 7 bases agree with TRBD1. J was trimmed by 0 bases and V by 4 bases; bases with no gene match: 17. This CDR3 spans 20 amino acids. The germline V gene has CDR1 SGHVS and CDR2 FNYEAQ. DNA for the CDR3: TGTGCCAGCAGCTCGTTGGGACAGCTCTACCCAACAACGAACACCGGGGAGCTGTTTTTT. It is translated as CASSSLGQLYPTTNTGELFF.

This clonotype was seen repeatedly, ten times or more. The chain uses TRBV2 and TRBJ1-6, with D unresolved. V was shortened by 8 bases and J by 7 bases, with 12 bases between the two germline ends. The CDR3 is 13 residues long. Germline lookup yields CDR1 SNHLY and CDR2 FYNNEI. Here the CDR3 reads CASGAGNNSPLHF. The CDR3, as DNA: TGTGCCAGCGGTGCGGGGAACAATTCACCCCTCCACTTT.

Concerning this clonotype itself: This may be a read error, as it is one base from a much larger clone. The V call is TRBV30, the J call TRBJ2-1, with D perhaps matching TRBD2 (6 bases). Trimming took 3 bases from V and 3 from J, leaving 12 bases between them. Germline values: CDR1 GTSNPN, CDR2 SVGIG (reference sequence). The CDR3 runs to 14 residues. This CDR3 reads CAWSLISGYNEQFF. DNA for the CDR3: TGTGCCTGGAGCCTCATTAGCGGCTACAATGAGCAGTTCTTC.

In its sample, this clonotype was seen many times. CDR3 region: CASSVDRGYGYTF. The CDR3 nucleotides read TGTGCCAGCAGTGTGGACAGGGGCTATGGCTACACCTTC. The chain carries TRBV9 and TRBJ1-2, with TRBD1 identical over 9 bases. This CDR3 contains 13 residues. From germline, CDR1 is SGDLS and CDR2 YYNGEE. J gave up 4 bases and V 5 bases, and 3 bases lay outside the gene matches.

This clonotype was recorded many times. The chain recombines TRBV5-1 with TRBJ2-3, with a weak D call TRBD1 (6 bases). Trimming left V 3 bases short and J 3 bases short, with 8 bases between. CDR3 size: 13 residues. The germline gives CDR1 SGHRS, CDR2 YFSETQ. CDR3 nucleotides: TGCGCCAGCAGCTCGGACAGAACAGATACGCAGTATTTT. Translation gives CASSSDRTDTQYF.

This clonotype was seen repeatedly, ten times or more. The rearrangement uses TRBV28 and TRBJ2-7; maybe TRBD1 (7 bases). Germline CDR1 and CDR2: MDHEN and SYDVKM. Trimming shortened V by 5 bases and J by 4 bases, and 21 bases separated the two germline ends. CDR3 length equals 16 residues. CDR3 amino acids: CASSASEATGRYEQYF. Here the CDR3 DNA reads TGTGCCAGCAGTGCCTCCGAGGCGACAGGGAGGTACGAGCAGTACTTC. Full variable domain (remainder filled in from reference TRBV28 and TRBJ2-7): DVKVTQSSRYLVKRTGEKVFLECVQDMDHENMFWYRQDPGLGLRLIYFSYDVKMKEKGDIPEGYSVSREKKERFSLILESASTNQTSMYLCASSASEATGRYEQYFGPGTRLTVT.

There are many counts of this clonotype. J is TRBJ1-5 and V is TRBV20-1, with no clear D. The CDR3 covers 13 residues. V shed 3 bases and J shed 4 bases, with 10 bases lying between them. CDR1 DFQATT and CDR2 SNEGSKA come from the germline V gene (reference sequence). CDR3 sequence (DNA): TGCAGTGCTAGGAGGCAGGAAAATCAGCCCCAGCATTTT. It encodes CSARRQENQPQHF.

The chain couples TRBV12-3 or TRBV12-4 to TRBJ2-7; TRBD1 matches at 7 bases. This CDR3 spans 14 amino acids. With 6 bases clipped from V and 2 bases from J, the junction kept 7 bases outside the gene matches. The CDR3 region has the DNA TGTGCCAGCAGCCCAACCGGGACAGCCTACGAGCAGTACTTC. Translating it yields CASSPTGTAYEQYF.

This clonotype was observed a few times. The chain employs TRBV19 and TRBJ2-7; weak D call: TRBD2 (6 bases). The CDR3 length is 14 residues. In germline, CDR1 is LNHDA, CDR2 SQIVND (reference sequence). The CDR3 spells CASSLYGGDYEQYF. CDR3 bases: TGTGCTTCCTCACTTTACGGGGGAGACTACGAGCAGTACTTC. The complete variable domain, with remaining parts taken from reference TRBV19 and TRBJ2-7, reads DGGITQSPKYLFRKEGQNVTLSCEQNLNHDAMYWYRQDPGQGLRLIYYSQIVNDFQKGDIAEGYSVSREKKESFPLTVTSAQKNPTAFYLCASSLYGGDYEQYFGPGTRLTVT.

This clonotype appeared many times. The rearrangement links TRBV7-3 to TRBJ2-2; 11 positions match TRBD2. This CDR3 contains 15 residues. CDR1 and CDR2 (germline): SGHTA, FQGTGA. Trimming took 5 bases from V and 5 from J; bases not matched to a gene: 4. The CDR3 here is CASSKGLAATGELFF. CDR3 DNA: TGTGCCAGCAGCAAGGGACTAGCGGCGACCGGGGAGCTGTTTTTT. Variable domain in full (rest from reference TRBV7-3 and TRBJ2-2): GAGVSQTPSNKVTEKGKYVELRCDPISGHTALYWYRQSLGQGPEFLIYFQGTGAADDSGLPNDRFFAVRPEGSVSTLKIQRTERGDSAVYLCASSKGLAATGELFFGEGSRLTVL.

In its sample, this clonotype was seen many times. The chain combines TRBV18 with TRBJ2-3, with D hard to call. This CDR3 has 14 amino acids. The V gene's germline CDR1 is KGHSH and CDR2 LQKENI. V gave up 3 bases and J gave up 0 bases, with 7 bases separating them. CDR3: CASSPPDSTDTQYF. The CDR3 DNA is TGTGCCAGCTCACCCCCGGACAGCACAGATACGCAGTATTTT.

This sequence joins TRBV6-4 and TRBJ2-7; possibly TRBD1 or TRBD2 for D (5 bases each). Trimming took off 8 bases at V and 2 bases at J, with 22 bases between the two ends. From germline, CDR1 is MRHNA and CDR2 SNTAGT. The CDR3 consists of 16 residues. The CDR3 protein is CASAQRGSGTPYEQYF. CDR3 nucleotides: TGTGCCAGCGCACAGCGCGGGTCAGGGACCCCCTACGAGCAGTACTTC.

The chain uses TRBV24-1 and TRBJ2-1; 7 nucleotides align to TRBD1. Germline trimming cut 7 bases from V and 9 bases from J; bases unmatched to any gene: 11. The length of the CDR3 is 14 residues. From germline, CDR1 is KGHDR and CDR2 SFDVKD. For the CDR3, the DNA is TGTGCCACCAGCAACGGACAGGCAGGCAGTGAGCAGTTCTTC. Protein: CATSNGQAGSEQFF.

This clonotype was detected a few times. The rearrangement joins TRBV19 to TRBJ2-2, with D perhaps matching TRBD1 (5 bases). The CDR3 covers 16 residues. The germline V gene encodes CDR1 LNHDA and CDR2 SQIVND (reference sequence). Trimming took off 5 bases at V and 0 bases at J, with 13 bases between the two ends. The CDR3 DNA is TGTGCCAGTAGTCCCCTATGGGGCCCGAACACCGGGGAGCTGTTTTTT. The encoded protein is CASSPLWGPNTGELFF.

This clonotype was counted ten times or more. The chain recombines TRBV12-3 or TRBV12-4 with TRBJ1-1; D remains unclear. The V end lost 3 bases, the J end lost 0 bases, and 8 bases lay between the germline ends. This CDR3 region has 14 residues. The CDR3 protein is CASSFPPLNTEAFF. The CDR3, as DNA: TGTGCCAGCAGTTTCCCCCCTTTGAACACTGAAGCTTTCTTT.

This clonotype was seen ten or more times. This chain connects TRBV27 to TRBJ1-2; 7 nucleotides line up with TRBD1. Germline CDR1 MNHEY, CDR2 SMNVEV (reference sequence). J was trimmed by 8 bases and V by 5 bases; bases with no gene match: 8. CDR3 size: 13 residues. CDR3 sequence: CASSGSIGGGYTF. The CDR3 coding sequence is TGTGCCAGCAGTGGGTCGATAGGGGGCGGCTACACCTTC.

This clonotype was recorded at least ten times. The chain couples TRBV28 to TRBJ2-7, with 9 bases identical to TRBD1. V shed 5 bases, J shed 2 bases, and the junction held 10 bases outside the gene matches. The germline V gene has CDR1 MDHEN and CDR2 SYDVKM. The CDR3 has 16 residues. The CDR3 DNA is TGTGCCAGCAGTACTCGACCGGGACAGGGTCCCTACGAGCAGTACTTC. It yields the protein CASSTRPGQGPYEQYF.

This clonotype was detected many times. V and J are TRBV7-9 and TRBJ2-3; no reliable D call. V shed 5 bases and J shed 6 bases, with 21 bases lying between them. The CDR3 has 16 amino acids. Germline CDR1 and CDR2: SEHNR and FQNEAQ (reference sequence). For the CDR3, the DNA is TGTGCCAGCAGCATCGTTACGGTACCAATCACGGATACGCAGTATTTT. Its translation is CASSIVTVPITDTQYF.

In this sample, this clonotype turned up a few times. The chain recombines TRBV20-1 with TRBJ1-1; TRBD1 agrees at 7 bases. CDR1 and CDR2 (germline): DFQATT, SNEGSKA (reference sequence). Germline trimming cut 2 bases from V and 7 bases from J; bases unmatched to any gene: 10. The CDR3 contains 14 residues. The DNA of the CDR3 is TGCAGTGCTAGACCCTACAGGGGAACTTTTGAAGCTTTCTTT. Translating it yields CSARPYRGTFEAFF.

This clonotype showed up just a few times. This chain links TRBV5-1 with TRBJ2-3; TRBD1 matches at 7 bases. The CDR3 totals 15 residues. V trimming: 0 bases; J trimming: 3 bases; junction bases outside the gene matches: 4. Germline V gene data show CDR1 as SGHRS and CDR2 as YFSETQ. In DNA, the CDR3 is TGCGCCAGCAGCTTGGAGGGGGCAGGAACAGATACGCAGTATTTT. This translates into CASSLEGAGTDTQYF.

CDR3 DNA sequence: TGCAGTGCCATTTCCGGGACTAGCGGGAGTTATAGCACAGATACGCAGTATTTT. As protein: CSAISGTSGSYSTDTQYF. The chain links TRBV20-1 to TRBJ2-3; the match to TRBD2 covers 14 bases. The CDR3 contains 18 residues. The ends lost 6 bases at V and 0 bases at J; junction bases unmatched: 11. Germline V gene lookup returns CDR1 DFQATT and CDR2 SNEGSKA (reference sequence).

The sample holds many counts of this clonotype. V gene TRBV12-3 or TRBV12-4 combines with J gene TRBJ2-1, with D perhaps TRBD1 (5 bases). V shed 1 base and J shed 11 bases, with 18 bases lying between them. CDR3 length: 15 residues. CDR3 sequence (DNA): TGTGCCAGCAGTTTAGTAGGGCCCTACAGGAACCAGCAGTTCTTC. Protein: CASSLVGPYRNQQFF.

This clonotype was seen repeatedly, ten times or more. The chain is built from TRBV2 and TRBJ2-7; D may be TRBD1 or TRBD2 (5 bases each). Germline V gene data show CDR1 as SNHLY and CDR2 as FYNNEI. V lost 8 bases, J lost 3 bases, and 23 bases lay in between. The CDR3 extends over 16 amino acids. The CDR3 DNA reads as TGTGCCAGCTCCAAGGACCGGGACGGAGGATTCTACGAGCAGTACTTC. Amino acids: CASSKDRDGGFYEQYF. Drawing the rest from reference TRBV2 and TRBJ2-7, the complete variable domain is EPEVTQTPSHQVTQMGQEVILRCVPISNHLYFYWYRQILGQKVEFLVSFYNNEISEKSEIFDDQFSVERPDGSNFTLKIRSTKLEDSAMYFCASSKDRDGGFYEQYFGPGTRLTVT.

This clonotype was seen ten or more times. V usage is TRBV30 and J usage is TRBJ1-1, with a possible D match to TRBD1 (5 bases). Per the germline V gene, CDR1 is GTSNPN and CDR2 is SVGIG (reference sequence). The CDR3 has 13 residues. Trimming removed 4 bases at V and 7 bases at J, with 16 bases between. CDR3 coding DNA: TGTGCCTGGAAGGCCGGAGGAACAGGTGAAGCTTTCTTT. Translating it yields CAWKAGGTGEAFF.

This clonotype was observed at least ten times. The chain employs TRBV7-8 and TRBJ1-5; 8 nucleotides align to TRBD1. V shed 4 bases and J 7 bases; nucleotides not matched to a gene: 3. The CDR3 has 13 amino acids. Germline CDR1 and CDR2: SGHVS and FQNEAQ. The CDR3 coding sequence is TGTGCCAGCAGCTCGGACAGGGTCCAGCCCCAGCATTTT. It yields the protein CASSSDRVQPQHF.

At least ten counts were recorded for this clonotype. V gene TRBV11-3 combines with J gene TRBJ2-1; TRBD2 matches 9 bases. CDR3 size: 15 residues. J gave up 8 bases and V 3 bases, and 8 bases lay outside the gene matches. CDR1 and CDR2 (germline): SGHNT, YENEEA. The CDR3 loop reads CASSFRASGIDEQFF. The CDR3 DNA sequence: TGTGCCAGCAGCTTCCGGGCTAGCGGGATAGATGAGCAGTTCTTC.

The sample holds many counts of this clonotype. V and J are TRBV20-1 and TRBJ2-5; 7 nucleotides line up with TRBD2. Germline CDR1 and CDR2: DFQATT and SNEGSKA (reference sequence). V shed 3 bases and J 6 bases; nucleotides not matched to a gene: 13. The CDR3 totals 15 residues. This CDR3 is CSASHLGRGGKTQYF. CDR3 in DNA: TGCAGTGCTAGCCACCTAGGGCGGGGAGGGAAGACCCAGTACTTC.